This T cell receptor (beta chain) was retrieved from a study of blood T cell repertoires in COVID-19. Methods used by the authors: Reference gene primer amplification gave estimated nucleated cell counts. The repertoire was sequenced with immunoSEQ multiplex PCR; TCRdb's copy has only in-frame clones and lacks some. The V and J calls and the clone size are those of that table, but D and trimming were determined from the DNA. This table has over 150,000 clones, roughly 84% appearing once. This CDR3 has 15 residues. CDR1 and CDR2 from the germline V gene are WNHNN and SYGVQD (reference sequence). V shed 7 bases, J shed 1 base, and the junction held 9 bases outside the gene matches. This clone appeared a few times.

The material sequenced was peripheral blood. This chain links TRBV10-1 with TRBJ2-7; 8 bases agree with TRBD1. This clonotype was sampled from a woman between 55 and 75 years old with acute or convalescent COVID-19. CDR3 protein: CASTHRQGASYEQYF. As DNA, the CDR3 is TGCGCCAGCACCCACCGGCAGGGGGCATCCTACGAGCAGTACTTC.